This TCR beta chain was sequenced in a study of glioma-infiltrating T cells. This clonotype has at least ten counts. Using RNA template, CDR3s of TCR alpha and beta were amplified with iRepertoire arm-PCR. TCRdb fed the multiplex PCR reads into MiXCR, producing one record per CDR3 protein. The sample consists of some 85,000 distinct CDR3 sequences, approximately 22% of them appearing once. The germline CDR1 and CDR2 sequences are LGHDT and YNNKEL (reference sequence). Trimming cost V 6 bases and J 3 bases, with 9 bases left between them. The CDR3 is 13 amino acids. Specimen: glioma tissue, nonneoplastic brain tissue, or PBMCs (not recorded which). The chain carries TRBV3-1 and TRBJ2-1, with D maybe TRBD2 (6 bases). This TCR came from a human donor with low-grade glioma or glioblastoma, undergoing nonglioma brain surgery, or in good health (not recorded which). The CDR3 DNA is TGTGCCAGCAGTAGGGGAGGCTACAATGAGCAGTTCTTC. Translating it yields CASSRGGYNEQFF.